Following are 9 T cell receptor beta chains from one sample sequenced in a study of T cell responses to AZD1222 COVID-19 vaccine. Produced via immunoSEQ multiplex PCR; TCRdb's table is partial and in-frame only. The table lists roughly 150,000 clones, over 85% of them singletons. The source material was peripheral blood, sampled on day 0 of AZD1222 vaccination. The receptors were sampled from an adult in good health.

The chain combines TRBV19 with TRBJ2-1; maybe TRBD1 (5 bases). Trimming took 7 bases from V and 8 from J, leaving 15 bases between them. CDR1 and CDR2 from the germline V gene are LNHDA and SQIVND (reference sequence). The CDR3 covers 13 residues. The CDR3 is CASTSLGRDEQFF. As DNA, the CDR3 is TGTGCCAGTACCTCCCTTGGCAGGGATGAGCAGTTCTTC.

This chain links TRBV19 with TRBJ2-3; the D call may be TRBD1 or TRBD2 (6 bases each). CDR3 length: 16 residues. V shed 6 bases and J shed 0 bases, with 16 bases lying between them. The V gene's germline CDR1 is LNHDA and CDR2 SQIVND (reference sequence). The CDR3 sequence: CASRIGGTRSTDTQYF. CDR3 DNA: TGTGCCAGTAGGATCGGCGGGACACGAAGCACAGATACGCAGTATTTT.

The V call is TRBV30, the J call TRBJ2-1; the match to TRBD2 covers 7 bases. The V segment lost 4 bases and the J segment 6 bases; nucleotides outside the gene matches: 9. This CDR3 has 14 residues. From germline, CDR1 is GTSNPN and CDR2 SVGIG (reference sequence). DNA of the CDR3: TGTGCCTGGAAGGGACCACCGGGGGGCAATGAGCAGTTCTTC. This sequence encodes CAWKGPPGGNEQFF.

This rearrangement joins TRBV27 to TRBJ1-2, with 7 bases lining up with TRBD1. CDR3 length: 14 residues. Looked up from germline, CDR1 is MNHEY and CDR2 is SMNVEV (reference sequence). The J segment lost 3 bases and the V segment lost 5 bases, leaving 6 bases of the junction unmatched. CDR3 sequence: CASSHQGGYYGYTF. DNA for the CDR3: TGTGCCAGCAGTCATCAGGGGGGGTACTATGGCTACACCTTC.

The chain is built from TRBV5-1 and TRBJ1-1, with 7 positions matching TRBD1. Per germline, CDR1 SGHRS and CDR2 YFSETQ. This CDR3 is 15 amino acids long. The V gene end was trimmed by 0 bases and the J gene end by 4 bases; junction bases not matched to a gene: 6. The CDR3 here is CASSLDRAGGTEAFF. The CDR3 region has the DNA TGCGCCAGCAGCTTGGATCGGGCAGGGGGCACTGAAGCTTTCTTT.

This clone was seen more than once but under ten times. The chain combines TRBV19 with TRBJ1-6; D call uncertain. Germline V gene data show CDR1 as LNHDA and CDR2 as SQIVND (reference sequence). This CDR3 is 17 amino acids long. V was clipped by 3 bases and J by 1 base, with 13 bases between them. Written as DNA, the CDR3 is TGTGCCAGTAGTATTAAGTCGGTGAGATCCTATAATTCACCCCTCCACTTT. Its protein product is CASSIKSVRSYNSPLHF. The entire variable domain, with the rest obtained from reference TRBV19 and TRBJ1-6, is as follows: DGGITQSPKYLFRKEGQNVTLSCEQNLNHDAMYWYRQDPGQGLRLIYYSQIVNDFQKGDIAEGYSVSREKKESFPLTVTSAQKNPTAFYLCASSIKSVRSYNSPLHFGNGTRLTVT.

The chain combines TRBV7-8 with TRBJ1-3; D possibly corresponds to TRBD1 (5 bases). The CDR3 spans 17 residues. CDR1 is SGHVS, CDR2 FQNEAQ, per germline. The ends were cut back, 2 bases at V and 3 bases at J, with 17 bases in the middle. The CDR3 reads CASSLWARGNVGNTIYF. The CDR3, as DNA: TGTGCCAGCAGCTTATGGGCACGGGGGAACGTTGGAAACACCATATATTTT.

The gene calls are TRBV11-3 and TRBJ1-6; D is unclear. The CDR3 sequence is 13 residues long. V gave up 1 base and J gave up 6 bases, with 4 bases separating them. From germline, CDR1 is SGHNT and CDR2 YENEEA. The CDR3 here is CASSLGPNSPLHF. In DNA, the CDR3 is TGTGCCAGCAGCTTAGGGCCTAATTCACCCCTCCACTTT. The whole variable domain, remainder taken from reference TRBV11-3 and TRBJ1-6, is EAGVVQSPRYKIIEKKQPVAFWCNPISGHNTLYWYLQNLGQGPELLIRYENEEAVDDSQLPKDRFSAERLKGVDSTLKIQPAELGDSAVYLCASSLGPNSPLHFGNGTRLTVT.

The CDR3 nucleotides are TGTGCCAGCAGTGAAGGCAGGGGCCCCTACGAGCAGTACTTC. This encodes CASSEGRGPYEQYF. The genes are TRBV2 and TRBJ2-7; tentative D call: TRBD1 (6 bases). Germline assignment: CDR1 SNHLY and CDR2 FYNNEI. V was shortened by 1 base and J by 2 bases, with 9 bases between the two germline ends. The length of the CDR3 is 14 residues.